Shown below are 19 T cell receptor beta chains from a single sample sequenced in a study of response to subunit inactivated influenza vaccine. TCRdb analysed the RT-PCR reads with MiXCR anew, one entry per CDR3 protein. Of 500,000 to 700,000 distinct CDR3 sequences listed, under 25% were seen once; the top ten hold 2.5% to 3%. The same sample was also studied in work on T cells expressing NK-cell markers. This second study notes: The TCR beta cDNA came from 5'RACE template switching with UMIs.

The sequenced sample was CD4+ T cells sorted from PBMCs, obtained about 12 days after vaccination. Receptor source: a man in his fifties or sixties who received an inactivated influenza vaccine.

V is TRBV5-5 and J is TRBJ2-3; the D gene is possibly TRBD2 (7 bases). Looked up from germline, CDR1 is SGHKS and CDR2 is YYEKEE (reference sequence). The CDR3 runs to 15 residues. V gave up 4 bases and J gave up 5 bases, with 17 bases separating them. The CDR3 DNA follows: TGTGCCAGCAGCACGGAGGGGGGGAGTATAGATACGCAGTATTTT. It is translated as CASSTEGGSIDTQYF.

A few counts support this clonotype. V is TRBV6-2 or TRBV6-3 and J is TRBJ2-5; TRBD2 matches at 12 bases. This CDR3 is 17 amino acids long. The V gene end was trimmed by 2 bases and the J gene end by 0 bases; junction bases not matched to a gene: 4. CDR1 and CDR2 from the germline V gene are MNHEY and SVGEGT. CDR3 region: CASSYLAGGPNQETQYF. CDR3 coding DNA: TGTGCCAGCAGTTACCTAGCGGGAGGGCCGAACCAAGAGACCCAGTACTTC.

This clonotype came up a few times. V is TRBV11-2 and J is TRBJ1-6; D is uncertain. There are 13 residues in the CDR3. The V end lost 5 bases, the J end lost 7 bases, and 9 bases lay between the germline ends. Germline values: CDR1 SGHAT, CDR2 FQNNGV. CDR3 amino acids: CASSPGVNSPLHF. Here the CDR3 DNA reads TGTGCCAGCAGCCCTGGGGTGAATTCACCCCTCCACTTT.

This chain joins TRBV2 and TRBJ1-4; the D is unclear. This CDR3 comprises 12 residues. V was clipped by 2 bases and J by 8 bases, with 6 bases between them. Looked up from germline, CDR1 is SNHLY and CDR2 is FYNNEI. The CDR3 loop reads CASSERGEKLFF. The CDR3, as DNA: TGTGCCAGCAGTGAACGTGGGGAAAAACTGTTTTTT.

This clonotype turned up a few times. The V call is TRBV6-1, the J call TRBJ2-7; 9 bases agree with TRBD1. Germline V gives CDR1 MNHNS, CDR2 SASEGT. V lost 8 bases, J lost 5 bases, and 13 bases stayed unmatched. The CDR3 is 15 residues long. The CDR3 coding sequence is TGTGCCAGCTCCGCTTACGGACAGGGGACGAACGAGCAGTACTTC. This translates into CASSAYGQGTNEQYF.

J is TRBJ2-1 and V is TRBV12-3 or TRBV12-4; D is possibly TRBD2 (5 bases). This CDR3 has 12 amino acids. Deletions cut 2 bases from V and 8 bases from J, with 7 bases between. Here the CDR3 DNA reads TGTGCCAGCAGTTTATCGGGGTATGAGCAGTTCTTC. Translated, it gives CASSLSGYEQFF.

Here the CDR3 DNA reads TGTGCCAGCAGTTTAGTCAGCTATGGCTACACCTTC. Translating gives CASSLVSYGYTF. The genes are TRBV12-3 or TRBV12-4 and TRBJ1-2; no clear D. The CDR3 is 12 residues long. V gave up 1 base and J gave up 4 bases, with 4 bases separating them.

This clonotype appeared many times. The chain links TRBV5-1 to TRBJ2-7; 10 bases align to TRBD1. Trimming at V came to 0 bases and at J to 2 bases, leaving 2 bases not matched to a gene. CDR1 is SGHRS and CDR2 is YFSETQ in the germline V gene. This CDR3 has 15 amino acids. The CDR3 sequence: CASSLGGTGAYEQYF. DNA for the CDR3: TGCGCCAGCAGCTTGGGGGGGACAGGGGCCTACGAGCAGTACTTC.

The rearrangement joins TRBV5-1 to TRBJ2-2; no clear D. The CDR3 consists of 13 residues. Germline V gene data show CDR1 as SGHRS and CDR2 as YFSETQ. Trimming left V 0 bases short and J 9 bases short, with 9 bases between. The CDR3 sequence: CASSLAPLRELFF. The CDR3 coding sequence is TGCGCCAGCAGCTTGGCGCCCCTCCGGGAGCTGTTTTTT.

Only a few counts were recorded for this clonotype. The chain employs TRBV7-2 and TRBJ2-7; TRBD2 aligns across 9 bases. CDR3 size: 15 residues. V gave up 0 bases and J gave up 6 bases; unmatched junction bases: 6. Germline lookup yields CDR1 SGHTA and CDR2 FQGNSA. The CDR3 nucleotides are TGTGCCAGCAGCTTAGCTCTAGCGGGGTCCGTCGAGCAGTACTTC. It encodes CASSLALAGSVEQYF.

In DNA form, the CDR3 reads TGTGCCAGCAAAGATCTCACCCCCTACGAGCAGTACTTC. This translates into CASKDLTPYEQYF. This chain joins TRBV6-2 or TRBV6-3 and TRBJ2-7; D gene uncertain. The CDR3 spans 13 residues. Germline V gene sequence: CDR1 MNHEY, CDR2 SVGEGT. Trimming took 7 bases from V and 2 from J, leaving 12 bases between them.

The J gene is TRBJ1-1, the V gene TRBV20-1, with unresolved D. CDR3 length: 13 amino acids. In germline, CDR1 is DFQATT, CDR2 SNEGSKA (reference sequence). Trimming left V 4 bases short and J 1 base short, with 10 bases between. The CDR3 nucleotides read TGCAGTGCTAACCGTTTGTCGAACACTGAAGCTTTCTTT. Encoded protein: CSANRLSNTEAFF.

The chain links TRBV5-6 to TRBJ1-1, with a weak D call TRBD1 (5 bases). The CDR3 contains 11 residues. V dropped 4 bases and J dropped 11 bases, with 12 bases sitting between them. CDR1 and CDR2 from the germline V gene are SGHDT and YYEEEE. The CDR3 loop is CASSPRVRAFF. Here the CDR3 DNA reads TGTGCCAGCAGCCCCAGGGTGAGGGCTTTCTTT.

This clonotype has more than one count but fewer than ten. V and J are TRBV4-2 and TRBJ2-2; perhaps D is TRBD1 or TRBD2 (7 bases each). The CDR3 spans 17 residues. From germline, CDR1 is LGHNA and CDR2 YNFKEQ. Trimming left V 4 bases short and J 4 bases short, with 19 bases between. CDR3 DNA sequence: TGTGCCAGCAGCCTCGGGGCAGGGGGGGAGGGCACCGGGGAGCTGTTTTTT. This translates into CASSLGAGGEGTGELFF.

This clonotype was recorded a few times. The gene calls are TRBV5-6 and TRBJ2-7; TRBD2 agrees at 13 bases. V was pared by 1 base and J by 4 bases, with 5 bases of the junction left unmatched. Germline CDR1 SGHDT, CDR2 YYEEEE. The CDR3 has 16 amino acids. The CDR3 here is CASSLFGTSGMYEQYF. CDR3 coding DNA: TGTGCCAGCAGCTTGTTTGGGACTAGCGGGATGTACGAGCAGTACTTC.

This clonotype was detected only a few times. The DNA of the CDR3 is TGTGCCAGCAGTTACTCGTTCGTACACTACGAGCAGTACTTC. Its protein product is CASSYSFVHYEQYF. The chain combines TRBV6-2 or TRBV6-3 with TRBJ2-7; D unresolved. Trimming stripped 0 bases from V and 3 bases from J, with 9 bases between. The V gene's germline CDR1 is MNHEY and CDR2 SVGEGT. The CDR3 is 14 residues long.

The chain couples TRBV6-1 to TRBJ2-3, with TRBD2 matching over 11 bases. This CDR3 region has 16 residues. Trimming removed 5 bases from V and 8 bases from J; junction bases left unmatched: 12. The germline CDR1 and CDR2 sequences are MNHNS and SASEGT. CDR3 nucleotide sequence: TGTGCCAGCAGTCAAAATAGCGGGGGGGCCCTTGCTACGCAGTATTTT. Residues: CASSQNSGGALATQYF.

The J gene is TRBJ2-3, the V gene TRBV15; tentatively, D is TRBD1 (6 bases). V lost 1 base to trimming and J lost 3 bases, with 11 bases between them. The germline V gene encodes CDR1 LNHNV and CDR2 YYDKDF (reference sequence). CDR3 size: 15 residues. The CDR3 bases are TGTGCCACCAGCAGAGGGGGGCTCGGGACAGATACGCAGTATTTT. Its protein product is CATSRGGLGTDTQYF.

This clonotype was counted between two and nine times. The gene calls are TRBV28 and TRBJ2-4; the D gene is possibly TRBD2 (7 bases). Germline V gives CDR1 MDHEN, CDR2 SYDVKM. The CDR3 loop spans 17 amino acids. V was pared by 3 bases and J by 1 base, with 16 bases between. Here the CDR3 DNA reads TGTGCCAGCAGTTTTGGGGGGGGCGCCGGGGCCAAAAACATTCAGTACTTC. Encoded protein: CASSFGGGAGAKNIQYF.